This T cell receptor beta chain was sequenced in a study of early T cells in non-severe SARS-CoV-2 infection. Study at large: Sequencing input comprised bulk RNA from unsorted whole blood; chain pairing was not available.

Study outcomes and limitations: Matching with VDJdb favored anti-spike CD8 responses (missing private and CD4 specificities).

The CDR3 covers 14 residues. V was cut by 1 base and J by 7 bases, with 14 bases left in between. In germline, CDR1 is DFQATT, CDR2 SNEGSKA (reference sequence). Unique molecular identifier tags were affixed to discrete cDNA molecules. One entry per CDR3 protein, called by TCRdb with MiXCR from the 5' RACE reads. The sample records about 42,000 distinct CDR3 sequences, roughly 6% being singletons. This clonotype occurred many times. Its antigen is still unknown. Here the sequenced sample was whole blood, taken at baseline. The TCR originated in an adult who was a healthcare worker with PCR-confirmed SARS-CoV-2 infection or an uninfected control (not recorded which). The chain recombines TRBV20-1 with TRBJ1-3, with D possibly matching TRBD1 (6 bases). In nucleotides, the CDR3 is TGCAGTGCTAGAGGTTGGGGACAAGATAACACCATATATTTT. Encoded protein: CSARGWGQDNTIYF.